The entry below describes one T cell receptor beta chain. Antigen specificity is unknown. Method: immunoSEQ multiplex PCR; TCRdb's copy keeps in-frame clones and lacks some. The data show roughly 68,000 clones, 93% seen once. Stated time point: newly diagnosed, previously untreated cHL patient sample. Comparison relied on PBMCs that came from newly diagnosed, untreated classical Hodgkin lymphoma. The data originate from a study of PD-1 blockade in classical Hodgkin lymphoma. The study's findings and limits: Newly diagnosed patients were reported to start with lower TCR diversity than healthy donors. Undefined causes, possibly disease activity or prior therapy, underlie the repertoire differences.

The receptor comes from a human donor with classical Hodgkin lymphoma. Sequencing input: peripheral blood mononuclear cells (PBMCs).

This CDR3 reads CASSLGTGKDTQYF. The CDR3 region has the DNA TGTGCCAGCAGCTTAGGTACAGGGAAAGATACGCAGTATTTT. The chain recombines TRBV7-6 with TRBJ2-3; the D gene is possibly TRBD1 (6 bases). CDR1 is SGHVS and CDR2 is FNYEAQ in the germline V gene. This CDR3 comprises 14 residues. V dropped 1 base and J dropped 5 bases, with 10 bases sitting between them. The full variable domain, with the rest looked up from reference TRBV7-6 and TRBJ2-3, is GAGVSQSPRYKVTKRGQDVALRCDPISGHVSLYWYRQALGQGPEFLTYFNYEAQQDKSGLPNDRFSAERPEGSISTLTIQRTEQRDSAMYRCASSLGTGKDTQYFGPGTRLTVL.